This TCR beta chain was sequenced for a study of T cells in Graves' hyperthyroidism and ophthalmopathy. The germline V gene has CDR1 MDHEN and CDR2 SYDVKM. CDR3 size: 14 residues. V shed 6 bases and J shed 11 bases, with 20 bases lying between them. Amplification yielded TCR beta CDR3 regions, with RNA transcripts as the source. First-round RT-PCR targeting the TCR CDR3 was performed with the HTBI primer set. TCRdb recomputed calls from the multiplex PCR reads with MiXCR, one row per CDR3 protein. The sample includes some 600,000 distinct CDR3 sequences, approximately 15% seen only once; the top ten take roughly 5.7%.

Sequencing used blood. The chain combines TRBV28 with TRBJ2-4; D perhaps matches TRBD1 (5 bases). The TCR sequence derives from a woman between 25 and 40 years old with Graves' hyperthyroidism that later progressed to Graves' ophthalmopathy. The CDR3 here is CASSSGQDTAFQYF. CDR3 coding DNA: TGTGCCAGCAGCTCTGGTCAGGACACGGCGTTTCAGTACTTC.